This T cell receptor (beta chain) was captured in a study of blood T cell repertoires in COVID-19. In the study overall: There were acute and convalescent COVID-19 samples, and they came from the United States, Italy and Spain. The cDNA or gDNA used as material had been derived from T cells, B-cell-depleted T cells, or PBMCs.

CDR1 is MNHEY, CDR2 SMNVEV, per germline (reference sequence). CDR3 length: 14 residues. V lost 8 bases to trimming and J lost 0 bases, with 11 bases between them. Original processing notes: Scientists estimated how many nucleated cells there were by amplifying reference gene primers. Some clones are missing from TCRdb's copy, which holds only in-frame ones; the method was immunoSEQ multiplex PCR. The V and J calls and the clone size are those of that table, but D and trimming were determined from the DNA. Of more than 200,000 clones listed, roughly nine tenths are singletons. Material for sequencing was peripheral blood. The V call is TRBV27, the J call TRBJ2-1; no reliable D call. This sequence was found in an older man with acute or convalescent COVID-19. This CDR3 reads CASGNHGSYNEQFF. In DNA, the CDR3 is TGTGCCAGCGGTAACCACGGCTCCTACAATGAGCAGTTCTTC.